This T cell receptor (beta chain) originates from a study of Ad26.COV2.S vaccination and SARS-CoV-2 variants. Note on this clone: Its antigen is currently unknown.

Trimming took 6 bases from V and 4 from J, leaving 16 bases between them. In germline, CDR1 is SQVTM, CDR2 ANQGSEA. The CDR3 consists of 13 residues. The table came from immunoSEQ multiplex PCR; TCRdb's copy has only in-frame clones and leaves some out. The table lists roughly 380,000 clones, 92% of them singletons. Study-level points and caveats: Marked by substantial breadth, spike-specific CD8+ and CD4+ T cell responses were reportedly seen after vaccination. Across vaccine and placebo recipients, the breadth of non-spike TCRs was similar. Analytic work on TCR breadth and depth might have understated the full extent of total T cell responses. Placebo recipients trailed vaccine recipients in spike-specific TCR breadth.

This sample comprised peripheral blood, obtained after recovery from COVID-19. The chain links TRBV29-1 to TRBJ2-7; D is uncertain. This TCR came from a human donor who had recovered from COVID-19. The CDR3 region has the DNA TGCAGCGTAGTCCAACATCTACAATACGAGCAGTACTTC. This gives the protein CSVVQHLQYEQYF.